This entry lists 7 T cell receptor beta chains sequenced from one sample in a study of T cells in Graves' hyperthyroidism and ophthalmopathy. TCR beta CDR3 regions were amplified from RNA. The study used the HTBI primer set for a first-round RT-PCR of the TCR CDR3. From the multiplex PCR reads, TCRdb called clonotypes with MiXCR, one entry per CDR3 protein. The sample gives approximately 530,000 distinct CDR3 sequences, nearly 20% of which show up once; about half is in the top ten. Material: blood. The receptors stem from a man aged 35-49 years with Graves' ophthalmopathy.

The chain links TRBV6-1 to TRBJ1-2; 10 nucleotides line up with TRBD1. Germline values: CDR1 MNHNS, CDR2 SASEGT. The CDR3 extends over 14 amino acids. Losses at the gene ends were 6 bases for V and 5 bases for J; bases not matched to a gene: 6. The CDR3 sequence is CASSRDRGEYGYTF. CDR3 DNA sequence: TGTGCCAGCAGCCGGGACAGGGGTGAATATGGCTACACCTTC.

This clonotype was recorded many times. The chain is built from TRBV6-2 or TRBV6-3 and TRBJ2-7, with 10 nucleotides matching TRBD2. CDR3 size: 18 residues. The V gene's germline CDR1 is MNHEY and CDR2 SVGEGT. V trimming: 7 bases; J trimming: 3 bases; junction bases outside the gene matches: 18. The CDR3 loop reads CASNFGTSAPTANYEQYF. CDR3 coding DNA: TGTGCCAGCAATTTCGGGACTAGCGCACCCACGGCGAACTACGAGCAGTACTTC.

This clonotype was observed at least ten times. The junction does not match germline at one end; this may be a read error. This rearrangement joins TRBV11-3 to TRBJ1-1; 7 bases fit TRBD1. This CDR3 contains 13 residues. CDR1 is SGHNT and CDR2 is YENEEA in the germline V gene. The CDR3 DNA is TGTGCCAGCAGCATAGACAGGGACACTGAAGCTTTCTTT. Its protein product is CASSIDRDTEAFF.

The gene calls are TRBV10-3 and TRBJ2-6; 9 bases are a match to TRBD1. CDR1 and CDR2 (germline): ENHRY, SYGVKD. The V and J ends lost 5 bases and 4 bases, in that order; junction bases with no gene match: 12. The length of the CDR3 is 18 residues. The CDR3 here is CAISILPGQGAGANVLTF. Written as DNA, the CDR3 is TGTGCCATCAGTATACTGCCGGGACAGGGAGCCGGGGCCAACGTCCTGACTTTC.

In nucleotides, the CDR3 is TGTGCCAGCAGCTTAGTGGGAGGGGGCAATGAGCAGTTCTTC. Protein product: CASSLVGGGNEQFF. V is TRBV7-9 and J is TRBJ2-1; the D gene is possibly TRBD2 (7 bases). Germline V lookup: CDR1 SEHNR, CDR2 FQNEAQ (reference sequence). Trimming took 1 base from V and 6 from J, leaving 10 bases between them. This CDR3 spans 14 amino acids. The full variable domain, completed using reference TRBV7-9 and TRBJ2-1, is DTGVSQNPRHKITKRGQNVTFRCDPISEHNRLYWYRQTLGQGPEFLTYFQNEAQLEKSRLLSDRFSAERPKGSFSTLEIQRTEQGDSAMYLCASSLVGGGNEQFFGPGTRLTVL.

The V and J genes are TRBV5-6 and TRBJ2-2; D might be TRBD1 or TRBD2, each matching 5 bases. Trimming pared 4 bases from V and 2 bases from J, leaving 21 bases between. The CDR3 loop spans 18 amino acids. Germline V gene lookup returns CDR1 SGHDT and CDR2 YYEEEE. CDR3 sequence reads: CASSPRRIRARNTGELFF. CDR3 DNA sequence: TGTGCCAGCAGCCCACGGAGGATCAGGGCTCGAAACACCGGGGAGCTGTTTTTT.

With respect to this clonotype: Possible read error: a much larger clone is one base away. J is TRBJ1-5 and V is TRBV12-3 or TRBV12-4; D ambiguous. The CDR3 is made up of 16 amino acids. This CDR3 is CASGLRGRYSNQPQHF. CDR3 DNA sequence: TGTGCCAGCGGTTTGAGAGGGAGATATAGCAATCAGCCCCAGCATTTT.